This passage covers 21 T cell receptor beta chains from one sample sequenced in a study of graft-versus-host responses after intestinal transplantation. Sequenced by immunoSEQ multiplex PCR; TCRdb stores in-frame clones only, minus some. Here the sample spans 35,000 to 40,000 clones, around 83% being singletons. Specimen: PBMCs, collected 1,000 to 1,200 days after transplant. These receptors originate from a human patient who received an intestinal transplant, so some T cells may come from the graft donor.

The V and J genes are TRBV7-9 and TRBJ1-1, with D possibly being TRBD1 (5 bases). The germline V gene encodes CDR1 SEHNR and CDR2 FQNEAQ (reference sequence). V lost 5 bases and J 0 bases, leaving 19 bases between the germline ends. The CDR3 spans 17 residues. The CDR3 DNA follows: TGTGCCAGCAGCCCCCCTTTCGGGACGGGATTGAACACTGAAGCTTTCTTT. Encoded protein: CASSPPFGTGLNTEAFF.

In regard to this clone: Other DNA sequences in this sample translate to the same CDR3. The V and J genes are TRBV2 and TRBJ2-1, with no clear D. The V end was cut by 0 bases, the J end by 8 bases, with 14 bases between. The CDR3 contains 15 residues. Germline V gene data show CDR1 as SNHLY and CDR2 as FYNNEI. In DNA form, the CDR3 reads TGTGCCAGCAGTGAAGCGCTTAGCTCCGGTGATGAGCAGTTCTTC. Its protein is CASSEALSSGDEQFF.

The chain combines TRBV7-8 with TRBJ2-5; D assignment may be TRBD1 or TRBD2 (5 bases each). The V end lost 4 bases, the J end lost 0 bases, and 9 bases lay between the germline ends. The length of the CDR3 is 14 residues. Germline CDR1 and CDR2: SGHVS and FQNEAQ. CDR3 nucleotide sequence: TGTGCCAGCAGCTGGGGACCGAACCAAGAGACCCAGTACTTC. Its protein is CASSWGPNQETQYF.

V gene TRBV9 combines with J gene TRBJ2-3, with D unresolved. CDR3 length equals 12 residues. Germline CDR1 and CDR2: SGDLS and YYNGEE. V lost 3 bases, J lost 2 bases, and 4 bases lay in between. CDR3 region: CASSANTDTQYF. The CDR3 DNA is TGTGCCAGCAGCGCAAACACAGATACGCAGTATTTT.

The chain couples TRBV2 to TRBJ2-7; D is perhaps TRBD2 (6 bases). Germline V gives CDR1 SNHLY, CDR2 FYNNEI. This CDR3 comprises 15 residues. V lost 6 bases and J 0 bases, leaving 15 bases between the germline ends. The CDR3 nucleotides read TGTGCCAGCAGCACCGGGGACTGGACCTCCTACGAGCAGTACTTC. Its protein is CASSTGDWTSYEQYF. Filled out from reference TRBV2 and TRBJ2-7, the complete variable domain reads EPEVTQTPSHQVTQMGQEVILRCVPISNHLYFYWYRQILGQKVEFLVSFYNNEISEKSEIFDDQFSVERPDGSNFTLKIRSTKLEDSAMYFCASSTGDWTSYEQYFGPGTRLTVT.

The chain couples TRBV5-6 to TRBJ1-2; D gene uncertain. Trimming stripped 0 bases from V and 0 bases from J, with 6 bases between. The CDR3 sequence is 14 residues long. Germline V CDR1 and CDR2: SGHDT, YYEEEE. The CDR3 DNA reads TGTGCCAGCAGCTTGGCCCCCGCTAACTATGGCTACACCTTC. Translation gives CASSLAPANYGYTF. Complete variable domain (other parts from reference TRBV5-6 and TRBJ1-2): DAGVTQSPTHLIKTRGQQVTLRCSPKSGHDTVSWYQQALGQGPQFIFQYYEEEERQRGNFPDRFSGHQFPNYSSELNVNALLLGDSALYLCASSLAPANYGYTFGSGTRLTVV.

A single count supports this clone. This chain connects TRBV28 to TRBJ2-7; no firm D call. V was pared by 2 bases and J by 2 bases, with 7 bases between. This CDR3 contains 13 residues. Per germline, CDR1 MDHEN and CDR2 SYDVKM. The CDR3: CASSLTRAYEQYF. CDR3 nucleotide sequence: TGTGCCAGCAGTTTAACCCGAGCCTACGAGCAGTACTTC.

The rearrangement uses TRBV28 and TRBJ2-7; possible D gene TRBD1, 5 bases. In germline, CDR1 is MDHEN, CDR2 SYDVKM. The CDR3 is 13 residues long. Trimming pared 6 bases from V and 3 bases from J, leaving 12 bases between. The CDR3 DNA reads TGTGCCAGCAGAGAACCAGGGTTCTACGAGCAGTACTTC. It yields the protein CASREPGFYEQYF.

The chain has TRBV6-1 and TRBJ2-7, with D hard to call. Germline lookup yields CDR1 MNHNS and CDR2 SASEGT. Trimming shortened V by 6 bases and J by 3 bases, and 15 bases separated the two germline ends. The CDR3 sequence is 14 residues long. In DNA form, the CDR3 reads TGTGCCAGCAGAGTGATGGAAGGGTACTACGAGCAGTACTTC. Translating it yields CASRVMEGYYEQYF.

The rearrangement links TRBV5-1 to TRBJ2-3; 11 positions match TRBD1. Germline values: CDR1 SGHRS, CDR2 YFSETQ. This CDR3 comprises 18 residues. The trim removed 2 bases at V and 2 bases at J, leaving 10 bases unmatched. Here the CDR3 DNA reads TGCGCCAGCAGCTTCTGGACAGGGGGCCTTCGCGCCACAGATACGCAGTATTTT. This sequence encodes CASSFWTGGLRATDTQYF.

The chain carries TRBV28 and TRBJ2-7, with 7 bases identical to TRBD1. Germline-derived CDR1 and CDR2 are MDHEN and SYDVKM. This CDR3 has 16 amino acids. With 5 bases clipped from V and 5 bases from J, the junction kept 15 bases outside the gene matches. The CDR3 DNA follows: TGTGCCAGCAGTCTCGTCGACAGGGAATTAAGAAACGAGCAGTACTTC. Its protein product is CASSLVDRELRNEQYF.

This chain connects TRBV7-9 to TRBJ2-5, with TRBD2 identical over 9 bases. The germline gives CDR1 SEHNR, CDR2 FQNEAQ (reference sequence). The CDR3 has 15 residues. J was trimmed by 1 base and V by 3 bases; bases with no gene match: 3. Here the CDR3 reads CASSFPSGIQETQYF. The CDR3 bases are TGTGCCAGCAGCTTCCCTAGCGGGATCCAAGAGACCCAGTACTTC.

The V and J genes are TRBV2 and TRBJ2-7; a possible D gene is TRBD1 (6 bases). CDR3 size: 15 residues. Germline CDR1 SNHLY, CDR2 FYNNEI. Trimming removed 2 bases at V and 2 bases at J, with 13 bases between. CDR3 sequence reads: CASSESGHPPYEQYF. The DNA for the CDR3 is TGTGCCAGCAGTGAATCGGGACATCCGCCCTACGAGCAGTACTTC.

This chain joins TRBV10-3 and TRBJ2-1; D is uncertain. CDR1 is ENHRY and CDR2 is SYGVKD in the germline V gene. The CDR3 length is 13 residues. V was cut by 0 bases and J by 10 bases, with 10 bases left in between. CDR3 sequence: CAISESKAAEQFF. Written as DNA, the CDR3 is TGTGCCATCAGTGAGTCTAAGGCAGCAGAGCAGTTCTTC.

A few counts support this clone. CDR3 DNA sequence: TGTGCCAGCAGTCTACTCGGTGGTCAGGGGAAAGATACGCAGTATTTT. Translating gives CASSLLGGQGKDTQYF. V is TRBV28 and J is TRBJ2-3; D may be TRBD1 (6 bases). CDR1 is MDHEN and CDR2 is SYDVKM in the germline V gene. The V end lost 5 bases, the J end lost 5 bases, and 20 bases lay between the germline ends. This CDR3 has 16 residues. The whole variable domain, remainder taken from reference TRBV28 and TRBJ2-3, is DVKVTQSSRYLVKRTGEKVFLECVQDMDHENMFWYRQDPGLGLRLIYFSYDVKMKEKGDIPEGYSVSREKKERFSLILESASTNQTSMYLCASSLLGGQGKDTQYFGPGTRLTVL.

V gene TRBV6-6 combines with J gene TRBJ2-5, with D perhaps TRBD1 (7 bases). The CDR3 runs to 16 residues. Germline loops: CDR1 MNHNY, CDR2 SVGAGI (reference sequence). The V end lost 1 base, the J end lost 4 bases, and 16 bases lay between the germline ends. CDR3 loop: CASSYWGQRASETQYF. Written as DNA, the CDR3 is TGTGCCAGCAGTTACTGGGGACAGCGGGCTTCAGAGACCCAGTACTTC.

CDR3 in amino acids: CASSSRETFDYEQYF. Here the CDR3 DNA reads TGTGCCAGCAGCTCCAGGGAAACCTTCGACTACGAGCAGTACTTC. This chain uses TRBV5-6 with TRBJ2-7; weak D call: TRBD1 (5 bases). Germline values: CDR1 SGHDT, CDR2 YYEEEE. V lost 3 bases to trimming and J lost 3 bases, with 16 bases between them. The CDR3 contains 15 residues.

This rearrangement joins TRBV9 to TRBJ2-2, with 7 bases fitting TRBD2. The V and J ends lost 4 bases and 4 bases, in that order; junction bases with no gene match: 4. The CDR3 length is 14 residues. Germline lookup yields CDR1 SGDLS and CDR2 YYNGEE. The CDR3 region is CASSLLATTGELFF. For the CDR3, the DNA is TGTGCCAGCAGCCTACTAGCGACCACCGGGGAGCTGTTTTTT.

Only a few counts were recorded for this clone. The V gene is TRBV15, the J gene TRBJ1-4; TRBD1 aligns across 7 bases. CDR1 and CDR2 from the germline V gene are LNHNV and YYDKDF (reference sequence). The CDR3 has 16 amino acids. The V segment lost 3 bases and the J segment 6 bases; nucleotides outside the gene matches: 10. CDR3 in DNA: TGTGCCACCAGCAGTAACAGGGGAAGTGGTGATGAAAAACTGTTTTTT. The encoded protein is CATSSNRGSGDEKLFF.

The V and J genes are TRBV6-6 and TRBJ2-3; possible D gene TRBD1, 6 bases. Germline V gene data show CDR1 as MNHNY and CDR2 as SVGAGI (reference sequence). The CDR3 runs 13 residues. The V end lost 6 bases, the J end lost 10 bases, and 17 bases lay between the germline ends. The CDR3 loop reads CASSGSRGVPQYF. CDR3 DNA: TGTGCCAGCAGCGGTTCCAGGGGCGTTCCGCAGTATTTT.

The V call is TRBV6-5, the J call TRBJ1-2, with 7 bases matching TRBD1. The CDR3 has 13 residues. The V gene's germline CDR1 is MNHEY and CDR2 SVGAGI. J gave up 7 bases and V 6 bases, and 8 bases lay outside the gene matches. The CDR3 reads CASRPNTGVGYTF. The CDR3 DNA reads TGTGCCAGCAGGCCGAATACAGGGGTTGGCTACACCTTC.